The rows below give T cell receptor beta chains drawn from one sample of a study of response to subunit inactivated influenza vaccine. TCRdb recomputed calls from the RT-PCR reads with MiXCR, one row per CDR3 protein. The sample includes hundreds of thousands of distinct CDR3 sequences, approximately 23% of them seen just once. This specimen consisted of PBMCs from blood, obtained less than 22 months after vaccination. The receptor set was obtained from a man aged 45-69 years who received an inactivated influenza vaccine. Each CDR3 is given with its conserved first and last residue. Fields, in order: D gene, J gene, V gene, clone size, CDR3 protein, CDR3 DNA. A D gene is named only where the DNA matches it firmly. Not every row has a clone size; where given, it reads once, few, many or a size class.

-,TRBJ1-4,TRBV25-1,few,CASSARGAANEKLFF,TGTGCCAGCAGTGCCCGGGGGGCCGCTAATGAAAAACTGTTTTTT
-,TRBJ1-1,TRBV6-5,-,CASRMGVTEAFF,TGTGCCAGCAGAATGGGGGTCACTGAAGCTTTCTTT
TRBD1,TRBJ1-2,TRBV29-1,-,CSVEGGGTGLNYGYTF,TGCAGCGTTGAAGGAGGGGGGACAGGCCTCAACTATGGCTACACCTTC
-,TRBJ2-2,TRBV23-1,few,CASSPANTGELFF,TGCGCCAGCAGTCCAGCGAACACCGGGGAGCTGTTTTTT
-,TRBJ2-1,TRBV9,-,CASRAPVNNEQFF,TGTGCCAGCAGGGCTCCAGTGAACAATGAGCAGTTCTTC
-,TRBJ1-1,TRBV11-2,few,CASSLVVEGATEAFF,TGTGCCAGCAGCTTAGTCGTGGAGGGCGCCACTGAAGCTTTCTTT
TRBD2,TRBJ2-1,TRBV7-2,-,CASSLLAGGRNEQFF,TGTGCCAGCAGCTTACTAGCGGGGGGGCGAAATGAGCAGTTCTTC
TRBD1,TRBJ1-2,TRBV20-1,-,CSARRQGSHGYTF,TGCAGTGCTAGAAGACAGGGTAGCCATGGCTACACCTTC
-,TRBJ1-1,TRBV4-3,-,CASSQGHGAGGREAFF,TGCGCCAGCAGCCAAGGCCACGGGGCTGGGGGCCGAGAAGCTTTCTTT
-,TRBJ2-7,TRBV20-1,-,CSATGTPRSYEQYF,TGCAGTGCCACCGGGACACCTCGCTCCTACGAGCAGTACTTC
-,TRBJ2-2,TRBV4-3,few,CASSQVLGGELFF,TGCGCCAGCAGCCAAGTCCTGGGCGGGGAGCTGTTTTTT
-,TRBJ1-2,TRBV7-2,-,CASSFRTASGGYTF,TGTGCCAGCAGCTTTAGGACAGCGAGTGGTGGCTACACCTTC
-,TRBJ1-6,TRBV7-7,many,CASSLDDSTNSPLHF,TGTGCTAGCAGCTTAGACGACAGTACAAATTCACCCCTCCACTTT
-,TRBJ2-2,TRBV12-3/TRBV12-4,few,CASSLAATGELFF,TGTGCCAGCAGTTTGGCAGCCACCGGGGAGCTGTTTTTT
TRBD1,TRBJ2-3,TRBV3-1,-,CASSQRDSTDTQYF,TGTGCCAGCAGCCAAAGGGACAGTACTGATACGCAGTATTTT
-,TRBJ1-2,TRBV6-1,few,CASSESTGYGYTF,TGTGCCAGCAGTGAATCAACAGGCTATGGCTACACCTTC
TRBD2,TRBJ2-7,TRBV2,-,CASSVFVGLAGDSYEQYF,TGTGCCAGCAGTGTTTTCGTGGGACTAGCGGGAGATAGTTACGAGCAGTACTTC
-,TRBJ1-2,TRBV6-5,-,CASSWGPRARGYTF,TGTGCCAGCAGTTGGGGGCCTCGGGCACGTGGCTACACCTTC
-,TRBJ1-3,TRBV4-2,-,CASSQDAGYGNTIYF,TGTGCCAGCAGCCAAGATGCGGGTTATGGAAACACCATATATTTT
-,TRBJ1-2,TRBV29-1,-,CSVEAGTLNYGYTF,TGCAGCGTTGAGGCAGGGACCCTCAACTATGGCTACACCTTC
TRBD1,TRBJ2-7,TRBV7-6,few,CASSLARAGQGFYEQYF,TGTGCCAGCAGCTTAGCCAGGGCGGGACAGGGTTTTTACGAGCAGTACTTC
-,TRBJ2-2,TRBV15,-,CATSRVPDTLATGELFF,TGTGCCACCAGCAGAGTTCCGGACACACTCGCCACCGGGGAGCTGTTTTTT
TRBD2,TRBJ2-7,TRBV10-2,few,CASRTGGQAEQYF,TGCGCCAGCAGGACGGGGGGTCAAGCCGAGCAGTACTTC
-,TRBJ2-5,TRBV3-1,few,CASSQNPGTPQETQYF,TGTGCCAGCAGCCAAAACCCCGGGACACCACAAGAGACCCAGTACTTC
TRBD1,TRBJ2-5,TRBV12-3/TRBV12-4,-,CASSNGQGVETQYF,TGTGCCAGCAGCAACGGACAGGGCGTCGAGACCCAGTACTTC
-,TRBJ1-1,TRBV4-3,few,CASSQEWSGREAFF,TGCGCCAGCAGCCAAGAGTGGTCGGGCCGGGAGGCTTTCTTT
-,TRBJ2-1,TRBV29-1,-,CSGARGGEQFF,TGCAGCGGGGCGCGGGGAGGTGAGCAGTTCTTC
TRBD2,TRBJ2-1,TRBV11-2,many,CASRKTGTSNEQFF,TGTGCCAGCAGAAAAACCGGGACTAGCAATGAGCAGTTCTTC
TRBD1,TRBJ2-3,TRBV7-9,few,CASSRGTGASTDTQYF,TGTGCCAGCAGCCGAGGGACAGGGGCTAGCACAGATACGCAGTATTTT
-,TRBJ1-3,TRBV19,-,CASRNPSSGNTIYF,TGTGCCAGTAGGAATCCGAGCTCTGGAAACACCATATATTTT
-,TRBJ1-3,TRBV5-6,-,CASSLGRHGNTIYF,TGTGCCAGCAGCTTGGGACGGCACGGAAACACCATATATTTT
-,TRBJ1-3,TRBV7-9,many,CASSPPSSNTIYF,TGTGCCAGCAGCCCTCCGTCTTCAAACACCATATATTTT
TRBD2,TRBJ2-7,TRBV14,-,CASRRGIEAFYEQYF,TGTGCCAGCAGGCGGGGGATAGAGGCTTTCTACGAGCAGTACTTC
-,TRBJ1-1,TRBV11-2,few,CASSLEPGVTEAFF,TGTGCCAGCAGCTTAGAACCGGGTGTAACTGAAGCTTTCTTT
-,TRBJ2-7,TRBV28,-,CASSFLTASYEQYF,TGTGCCAGCAGTTTCCTGACGGCCTCCTACGAGCAGTACTTC
-,TRBJ1-6,TRBV20-1,few,CSARVGVASSRSYNSPLHF,TGCAGTGCCCGAGTAGGGGTCGCCTCTTCCCGCTCCTATAATTCACCCCTCCACTTT
TRBD2,TRBJ2-5,TRBV7-9,few,CASSSSWGLKKPETQYF,TGTGCCAGCAGCTCCTCTTGGGGACTAAAGAAACCGGAGACCCAGTACTTC
TRBD2,TRBJ2-3,TRBV7-9,medium-sized,CASSLPFGGGRTDTQYF,TGTGCCAGCAGCTTACCCTTTGGCGGGGGACGCACAGATACGCAGTATTTT
-,TRBJ1-1,TRBV29-1,few,CSVVGRVGDTEAFF,TGCAGCGTTGTGGGCAGGGTTGGGGACACTGAAGCTTTCTTT
-,TRBJ1-1,TRBV13,-,CASRNIRGVKAFF,TGTGCCAGCAGAAATATTAGGGGTGTTAAAGCTTTCTTT
-,TRBJ2-7,TRBV10-3,-,CAIRERGVSYEQYF,TGTGCCATCAGGGAGCGAGGGGTCTCCTACGAGCAGTACTTC